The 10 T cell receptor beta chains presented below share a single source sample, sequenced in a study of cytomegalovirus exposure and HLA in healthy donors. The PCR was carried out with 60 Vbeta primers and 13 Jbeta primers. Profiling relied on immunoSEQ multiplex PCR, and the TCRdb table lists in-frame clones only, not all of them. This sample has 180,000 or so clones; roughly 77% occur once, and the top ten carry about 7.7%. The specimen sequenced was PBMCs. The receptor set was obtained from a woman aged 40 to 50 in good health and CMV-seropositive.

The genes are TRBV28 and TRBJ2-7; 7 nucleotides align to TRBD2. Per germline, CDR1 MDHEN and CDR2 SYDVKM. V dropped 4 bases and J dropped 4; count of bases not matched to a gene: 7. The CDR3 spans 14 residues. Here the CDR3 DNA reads TGTGCCAGCAGTTCGGTGGGAGGGGTGTACGAGCAGTACTTC. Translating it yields CASSSVGGVYEQYF.

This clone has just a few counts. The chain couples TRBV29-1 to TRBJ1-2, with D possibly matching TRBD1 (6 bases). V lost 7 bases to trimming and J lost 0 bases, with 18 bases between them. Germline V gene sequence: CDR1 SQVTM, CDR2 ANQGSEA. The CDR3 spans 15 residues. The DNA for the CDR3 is TGCAGCGCCGAACTCCGGGACACATCTAACTATGGCTACACCTTC. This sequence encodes CSAELRDTSNYGYTF.

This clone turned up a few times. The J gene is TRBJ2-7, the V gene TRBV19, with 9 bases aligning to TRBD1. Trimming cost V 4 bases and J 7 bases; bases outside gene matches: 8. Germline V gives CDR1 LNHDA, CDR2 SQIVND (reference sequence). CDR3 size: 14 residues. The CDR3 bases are TGTGCCAGTAGTACGGGGACAGGGCTTACGGAGCAGTACTTC. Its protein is CASSTGTGLTEQYF.

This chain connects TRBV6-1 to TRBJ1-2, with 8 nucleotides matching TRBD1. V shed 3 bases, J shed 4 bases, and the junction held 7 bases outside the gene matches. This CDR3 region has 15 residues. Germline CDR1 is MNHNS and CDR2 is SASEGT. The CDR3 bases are TGTGCCAGCAGTGACCCCGACAGGGGAGTCTATGGCTACACCTTC. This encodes CASSDPDRGVYGYTF.

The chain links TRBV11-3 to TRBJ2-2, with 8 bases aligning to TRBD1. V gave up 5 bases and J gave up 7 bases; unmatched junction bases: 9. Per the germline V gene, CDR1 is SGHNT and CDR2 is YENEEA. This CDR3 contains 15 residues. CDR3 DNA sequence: TGTGCCAGCAGCGGCGACAGGGGCCCGAACGGGGAGCTGTTTTTT. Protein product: CASSGDRGPNGELFF.

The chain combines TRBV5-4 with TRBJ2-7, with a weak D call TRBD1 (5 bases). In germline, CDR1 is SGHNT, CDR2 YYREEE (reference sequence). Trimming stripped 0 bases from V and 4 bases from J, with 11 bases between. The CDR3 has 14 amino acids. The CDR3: CASSLGLGPYEQYF. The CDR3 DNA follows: TGTGCCAGCAGCTTGGGGCTGGGGCCTTACGAGCAGTACTTC.

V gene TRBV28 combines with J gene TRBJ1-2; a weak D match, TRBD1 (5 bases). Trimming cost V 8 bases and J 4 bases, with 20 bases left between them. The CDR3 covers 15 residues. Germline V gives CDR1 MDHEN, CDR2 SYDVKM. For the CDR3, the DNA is TGTGCCAGCTCCCCGCTCTCCCAGGGCCCCTATGGCTACACCTTC. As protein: CASSPLSQGPYGYTF.

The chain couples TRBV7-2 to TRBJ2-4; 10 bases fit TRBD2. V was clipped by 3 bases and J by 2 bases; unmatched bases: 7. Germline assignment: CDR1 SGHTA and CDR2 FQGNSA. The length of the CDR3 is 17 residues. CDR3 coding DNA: TGTGCCAGCAGCTTGGCCTCTAGCGGGAGATCCAAAAACATTCAGTACTTC. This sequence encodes CASSLASSGRSKNIQYF.

DNA of the CDR3: TGTGCCAGTACCCAGGGCTGGCCCAGAAGGATGGGAGATACGCAGTATTTT. Translated, it gives CASTQGWPRRMGDTQYF. The rearrangement links TRBV19 to TRBJ2-3; perhaps TRBD1 as D (5 bases). Germline V gives CDR1 LNHDA, CDR2 SQIVND (reference sequence). Trimming left V 7 bases short and J 5 bases short, with 25 bases between. CDR3 length: 17 amino acids.

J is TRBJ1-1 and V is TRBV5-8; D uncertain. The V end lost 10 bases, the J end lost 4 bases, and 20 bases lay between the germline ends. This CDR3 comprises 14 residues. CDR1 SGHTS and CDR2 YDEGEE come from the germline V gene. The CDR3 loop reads CAAKKGGITTEAFF. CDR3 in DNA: TGTGCCGCCAAGAAAGGCGGTATAACCACTGAAGCTTTCTTT.